The T cell receptor (beta chain) under discussion was sequenced for a study of breast tumors, draining lymph nodes, adjacent tissues. This CDR3 has 15 residues. The germline V gene encodes CDR1 SGHTA and CDR2 FQGTGA. V lost 2 bases, J lost 6 bases, and 17 bases lay in between. The lymph nodes were axillary draining lymph nodes from breast cancer patients. Comment on this clonotype: What it binds is not known.

Study-wide findings and caveats: Data fit most tumor T cells coming from lymph node, expanding in tumor.

TCRdb used MiXCR to reprocess the multiplex PCR reads, holding one entry per CDR3 protein. The table records some 170,000 distinct CDR3 sequences, roughly a third of them present only once. Sequenced material: axillary lymph node tissue. The source is a female donor with breast cancer. Some clones in this sample may be carry-over from other donors' samples. The chain has TRBV7-3 and TRBJ2-7; either TRBD1 or TRBD2 may supply D (5 bases each). CDR3 bases: TGTGCCAGCAGCTTAGGGGATGGGGGTAGTCGCGAGCAGTACTTC. Its protein is CASSLGDGGSREQYF.